This TCR beta chain was documented in a study of response to subunit inactivated influenza vaccine. The V end was cut by 4 bases, the J end by 6 bases, with 16 bases between. The length of the CDR3 is 15 residues. Looked up from germline, CDR1 is MNHEY and CDR2 is SMNVEV (reference sequence). This clonotype has only a few counts. TCRdb re-derived calls from the RT-PCR reads in MiXCR, one entry per CDR3 protein. The repertoire includes about 570,000 distinct CDR3 sequences, about 11% of them detected once, and 8% to 13% sits in the top ten. This sample was shared with a second study, whose subject was T cells expressing NK-cell markers. From that report: Synthesis of TCR beta cDNA relied on 5'RACE template switching carrying UMIs.

This receptor was identified in a middle-aged man who received an inactivated influenza vaccine. The input for sequencing was PBMCs from blood, taken on the day of vaccination. The V gene is TRBV27, the J gene TRBJ1-5, with a possible D match to TRBD1 (5 bases). The CDR3 here is CASSYGGRGGQPQHF. CDR3 in DNA: TGTGCCAGCAGTTATGGGGGACGTGGCGGTCAGCCCCAGCATTTT.